Below, one T cell receptor beta chain is given with its context. Sequencing used immunoSEQ multiplex PCR; TCRdb keeps in-frame clones, though not all of them. The sample shows over 95,000 clones, 85% to 90% of them seen only once. The sample is drawn from a study of T cell responses to AZD1222 COVID-19 vaccine. The V and J ends lost 1 base and 9 bases, in that order; junction bases with no gene match: 13. The CDR3 is 17 residues long. Germline lookup yields CDR1 SGHTA and CDR2 FQGTGA. The material sequenced was peripheral blood, taken on day 0 of AZD1222 vaccination. The chain carries TRBV7-3 and TRBJ2-1; TRBD1 aligns across 9 bases. The TCR originated in an adult in good health. The CDR3 sequence: CASSLNRAGQGWSEQFF. The CDR3 DNA reads as TGTGCCAGCAGCTTAAATCGAGCGGGACAGGGATGGAGTGAGCAGTTCTTC.